This T cell receptor beta chain was profiled in a study of T-cell memory formation after mild COVID-19. Overall study context: TCR clusters were mostly confined to one donor each. Whole-study results and caveats: The finding that pre-infection memory included some responding clones suggested that cross-reactive memory joined.

MiXCR was run by TCRdb on the 5' RACE reads, yielding one entry per CDR3 protein. The sample comprises about 240,000 distinct CDR3 sequences, approximately 9% of which are singletons, and 22% rests with the top ten. This clonotype was observed a few times. Its antigen is not known. This receptor was obtained from a man younger than 35 who had mild COVID-19 (a few samples of this study predate the infection). Cell type and time point are not known. What was sequenced was PBMCs or a T cell subset sorted from them (not recorded which).

For the CDR3, the DNA is TGCGCCAGCAGCCCCTCGGGAAGGAGCGAGACTGAAGCTTTCTTT. Protein: CASSPSGRSETEAFF. The chain carries TRBV5-1 and TRBJ1-1; the D is unclear. V dropped 4 bases and J dropped 5 bases, with 18 bases sitting between them. Germline V gene lookup returns CDR1 SGHRS and CDR2 YFSETQ. This CDR3 has 15 residues.